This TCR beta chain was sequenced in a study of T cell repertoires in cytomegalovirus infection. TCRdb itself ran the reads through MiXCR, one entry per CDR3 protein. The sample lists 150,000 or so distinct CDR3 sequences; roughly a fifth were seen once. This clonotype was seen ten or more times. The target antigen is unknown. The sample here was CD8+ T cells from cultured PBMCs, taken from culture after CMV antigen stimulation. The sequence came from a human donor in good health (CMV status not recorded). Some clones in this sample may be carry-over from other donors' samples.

CDR3 amino acids: CASSLGTGKNQPQHF. CDR3 sequence (DNA): TGTGCCAGCAGCTTAGGGACAGGCAAGAATCAGCCCCAGCATTTT. The chain uses TRBV7-2 and TRBJ1-5, with 7 bases aligning to TRBD1. V was pared by 1 base and J by 4 bases, with 4 bases of the junction left unmatched. This CDR3 comprises 15 residues. Looked up from germline, CDR1 is SGHTA and CDR2 is FQGNSA.